This TCR beta chain was captured in a study of blood T cells in healthy people across ages. Study outcomes and limitations: Those diversity estimates obtained from one million T cells were thought to be underestimates. Unknown donor CMV status possibly confounded expanded clonotype changes.

About this clonotype itself: As yet, its antigen is unknown.

A sample-barcoded 5' primer and a J-beta primer mix were used in a second PCR of about 6 to 12 cycles. Each CDR3 protein gets one entry after TCRdb re-called the 5' RACE reads with MiXCR. The table has approximately 1,000,000 distinct CDR3 sequences, roughly two fifths seen once. The study isolated at least 6 million PBMCs from each sample. The CDR3 is 15 amino acids. With V trimmed by 6 bases and J by 1 base, 8 bases remained unmatched. Germline assignment: CDR1 ENHRY and CDR2 SYGVKD. V usage is TRBV10-3 and J usage is TRBJ2-5; 7 bases are shared with TRBD1. The material sequenced was blood. The receptor comes from a young man in good health. DNA for the CDR3: TGTGCCATCAGCCCCGGGGACAGATCCCAAGAGACCCAGTACTTC. Protein: CAISPGDRSQETQYF.